The clone carrying this TCR beta chain was seen a handful of times. Its antigen is as yet unknown. The read gets to within 3 residues of the CDR3 end, and the germline J gene fills in the rest. The source of the sample is a study of T cell clonality in common variable immunodeficiency. Germline values: CDR1 LNHDA, CDR2 SQIVND (reference sequence). The CDR3 has 13 residues. Profiled with immunoSEQ multiplex PCR; TCRdb holds only in-frame clones, not every one. The specimen has approximately 37,000 clones, none found just once. Points from the study as a whole: Compared with controls, CVID subjects had fewer shared TCRbeta clones. T cell subpopulation sequencing would be needed to explain CVID clonality. CVID patient heterogeneity limited repertoire-clinical complication correlations.

Source material: peripheral blood mononuclear cells. The sequence derives from a person aged 18 to 69 in good health. The V gene is TRBV19, the J gene TRBJ2-3; tentatively, D is TRBD1 (6 bases). CDR3 bases read: TGTGCCAGTAGTAACGGGTTCGGACAGCCG. Amino acid sequence: CASSNGFGQP. The full-length CDR3 reads as CASSNGFGQPQYF. Full variable domain (outside the CDR3, taken from reference TRBV19 and TRBJ2-3): DGGITQSPKYLFRKEGQNVTLSCEQNLNHDAMYWYRQDPGQGLRLIYYSQIVNDFQKGDIAEGYSVSREKKESFPLTVTSAQKNPTAFYLCASSNGFGQPQYFGPGTRLTVL.